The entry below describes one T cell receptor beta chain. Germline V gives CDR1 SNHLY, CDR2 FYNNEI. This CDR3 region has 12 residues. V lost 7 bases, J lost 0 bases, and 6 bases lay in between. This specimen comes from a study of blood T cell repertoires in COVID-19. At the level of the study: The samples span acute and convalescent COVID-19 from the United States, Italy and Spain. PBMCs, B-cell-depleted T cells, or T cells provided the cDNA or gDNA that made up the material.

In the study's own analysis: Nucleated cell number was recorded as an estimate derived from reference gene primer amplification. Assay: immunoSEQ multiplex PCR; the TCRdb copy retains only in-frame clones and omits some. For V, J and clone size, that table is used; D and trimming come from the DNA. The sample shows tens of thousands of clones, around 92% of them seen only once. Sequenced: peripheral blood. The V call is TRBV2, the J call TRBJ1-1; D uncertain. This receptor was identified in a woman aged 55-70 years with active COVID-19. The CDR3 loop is CASTVLNTEAFF. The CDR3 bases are TGTGCCAGCACGGTCTTGAACACTGAAGCTTTCTTT.